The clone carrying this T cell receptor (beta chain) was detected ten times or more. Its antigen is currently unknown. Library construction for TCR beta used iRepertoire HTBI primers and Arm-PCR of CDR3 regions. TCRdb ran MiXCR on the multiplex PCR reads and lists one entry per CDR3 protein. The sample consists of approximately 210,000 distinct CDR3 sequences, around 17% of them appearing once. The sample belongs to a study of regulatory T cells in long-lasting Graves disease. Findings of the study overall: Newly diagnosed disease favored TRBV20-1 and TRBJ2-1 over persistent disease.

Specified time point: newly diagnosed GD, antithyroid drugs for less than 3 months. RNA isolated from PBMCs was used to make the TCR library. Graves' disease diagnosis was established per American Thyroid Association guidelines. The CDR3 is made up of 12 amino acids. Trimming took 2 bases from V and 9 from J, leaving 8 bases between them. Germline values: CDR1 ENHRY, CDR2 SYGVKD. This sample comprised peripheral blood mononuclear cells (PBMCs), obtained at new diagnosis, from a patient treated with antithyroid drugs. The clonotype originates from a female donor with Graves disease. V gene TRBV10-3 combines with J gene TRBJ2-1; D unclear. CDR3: CAISENEGEQFF. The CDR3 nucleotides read TGTGCCATCAGTGAGAACGAAGGTGAGCAGTTCTTC.